This T cell receptor (beta chain) comes out of a study of beta chain features in type 1 diabetes. Background on the study: About 98,000,000 sorted cells were examined across all samples. Study-wide results and caveats: Comparison showed that naive, central memory and Treg TCRB repertoires appeared more similar among patients than among healthy donors.

The investigators reverse transcribed all of the isolated RNA, so they sequenced expressed TCRB transcripts. TCRdb's copy holds only in-frame clones and misses some; the assay was immunoSEQ multiplex PCR. Of 160,000 or so clones listed, approximately 9% were seen once; the top ten hold 2% to 3%. Germline values: CDR1 PRHDT, CDR2 FYEKMQ (reference sequence). The CDR3 is 18 residues long. V was trimmed by 7 bases and J by 3 bases, leaving 25 bases between them. Notes on this clone: Antigen: not known.

The TCR sequence derives from a woman between 18 and 29 years old in good health. Input material: central memory CD4+ T cells from blood. V usage is TRBV13 and J usage is TRBJ2-1; D perhaps matches TRBD2 (8 bases). CDR3 nucleotide sequence: TGTGCCAGCACTCCCCAGGGGGGGGCGGGAGGAAGCTACAATGAGCAGTTCTTC. This translates into CASTPQGGAGGSYNEQFF.